This is a list of T cell receptor beta chains from one sample in a study of cytomegalovirus exposure and HLA in healthy donors. Clones were sequenced by immunoSEQ multiplex PCR, and TCRdb holds only the in-frame ones, with some missing. This table holds approximately 200,000 clones, roughly 80% found once. Sequencing was carried out using PBMCs. The receptors were gathered from a girl aged 2 to 10 in good health and CMV-seronegative. CDR3s include the opening cysteine and the closing phenylalanine or tryptophan. The order of the fields is CDR3 DNA, CDR3 protein, D gene, clone size, J gene, V gene. D genes are given only for firm matches. The listing skips clone size in some rows; elsewhere it reads once, few, many or a size class.

CDR3 DNA: TGTGCCAGGGGGACAGCTTTATACGAGCAGTACTTC
CDR3 protein: CARGTALYEQYF
D gene: TRBD1
clone size: NA
J gene: TRBJ2-7
V gene: TRBV27

CDR3 DNA: TGTGCCAGCTCACCCCGGCCTAGCGGGGGGAGTACAGATACGCAGTATTTT
CDR3 protein: CASSPRPSGGSTDTQYF
D gene: TRBD2
clone size: NA
J gene: TRBJ2-3
V gene: TRBV18

CDR3 DNA: TGTGCCAGCAGCGCAAACGGGGGAATCACAGATACGCAGTATTTT
CDR3 protein: CASSANGGITDTQYF
D gene: NA
clone size: NA
J gene: TRBJ2-3
V gene: TRBV9

CDR3 DNA: TGCGCCAGCAGCTGGCAGGTTTTGGGGGGAAACTCCTACGAGCAGTACTTC
CDR3 protein: CASSWQVLGGNSYEQYF
D gene: NA
clone size: NA
J gene: TRBJ2-7
V gene: TRBV5-1

CDR3 DNA: TGTGCCAGCAGCTTAACCGGTATCAATGAGCAGTTCTTC
CDR3 protein: CASSLTGINEQFF
D gene: NA
clone size: NA
J gene: TRBJ2-1
V gene: TRBV7-3

CDR3 DNA: TGTGCCAGCAGCGCCCAGGGGGCCACAGATACGCAGTATTTT
CDR3 protein: CASSAQGATDTQYF
D gene: TRBD1
clone size: few
J gene: TRBJ2-3
V gene: TRBV9

CDR3 DNA: TGTGCCAGTAAAGCTGTTTCGGACCAAGAGACCCAGTACTTC
CDR3 protein: CASKAVSDQETQYF
D gene: NA
clone size: NA
J gene: TRBJ2-5
V gene: TRBV7-9

CDR3 DNA: TGCGCCAGCAGCTTGGCCCAACTAGCGCGCTACAATGAGCAGTTCTTC
CDR3 protein: CASSLAQLARYNEQFF
D gene: TRBD2
clone size: NA
J gene: TRBJ2-1
V gene: TRBV5-1

CDR3 DNA: TGCAGCACGTCTCCTGGACTAGGGGTTTTTGGTAACTATGGCTACACCTTC
CDR3 protein: CSTSPGLGVFGNYGYTF
D gene: NA
clone size: NA
J gene: TRBJ1-2
V gene: TRBV29-1

CDR3 DNA: TGTGCCAGCACCCGACAGTCCTACAATGAGCAGTTCTTC
CDR3 protein: CASTRQSYNEQFF
D gene: NA
clone size: once
J gene: TRBJ2-1
V gene: TRBV6-1

CDR3 DNA: TGCGCCAGCAGCCACCTCCCCTGGACTAGCGGGAGAACTAGCACAGATACGCAGTATTTT
CDR3 protein: CASSHLPWTSGRTSTDTQYF
D gene: TRBD2
clone size: NA
J gene: TRBJ2-3
V gene: TRBV4-1

CDR3 DNA: TGCGCCAGCAGCCACCTACAGGGAAACGAGCAGTACTTC
CDR3 protein: CASSHLQGNEQYF
D gene: NA
clone size: NA
J gene: TRBJ2-7
V gene: TRBV4-1

CDR3 DNA: TGTGCCAGCAGCCCAGCGACGACAGGGGTTAACTATGGCTACACCTTC
CDR3 protein: CASSPATTGVNYGYTF
D gene: TRBD1
clone size: NA
J gene: TRBJ1-2
V gene: TRBV7-9

CDR3 DNA: TGCGCCAGCAGCCAACCCGGACGAAACAGGGCTGGGGCCAACGTCCTGACTTTC
CDR3 protein: CASSQPGRNRAGANVLTF
D gene: NA
clone size: NA
J gene: TRBJ2-6
V gene: TRBV4-1

CDR3 DNA: TGCAGCGTTGAAGGCAGGGTCCTAAAAGAGACCCAGTACTTC
CDR3 protein: CSVEGRVLKETQYF
D gene: NA
clone size: NA
J gene: TRBJ2-5
V gene: TRBV29-1

CDR3 DNA: TGTGCCAGCAGCCCCCCGGGGGAAGGGGAAGGAGAAAAACTGTTTTTT
CDR3 protein: CASSPPGEGEGEKLFF
D gene: NA
clone size: NA
J gene: TRBJ1-4
V gene: TRBV9

CDR3 DNA: TGTGCCAGCAGTTACAAGCGGGGGGGGACAGATACGCAGTATTTT
CDR3 protein: CASSYKRGGTDTQYF
D gene: TRBD2
clone size: NA
J gene: TRBJ2-3
V gene: TRBV6-5

CDR3 DNA: TGCGCCAGCAGCGGAAGGGAGGGCACCTACAATGAGCAGTTCTTC
CDR3 protein: CASSGREGTYNEQFF
D gene: TRBD2
clone size: once
J gene: TRBJ2-1
V gene: TRBV5-1

CDR3 DNA: TGCGCCAGCAGCCAAGATAGTCCTAGTAATTCACCCCTCCACTTT
CDR3 protein: CASSQDSPSNSPLHF
D gene: NA
clone size: NA
J gene: TRBJ1-6
V gene: TRBV5-1

CDR3 DNA: TGTGCCAGCAGCCCGACAGCCTCTAGCACAGATACGCAGTATTTT
CDR3 protein: CASSPTASSTDTQYF
D gene: NA
clone size: NA
J gene: TRBJ2-3
V gene: TRBV5-4

CDR3 DNA: TGTGCCATCAGTGAGTCAGTCGGACAACGGGCCCTCTTT
CDR3 protein: CAISESVGQRALF
D gene: NA
clone size: NA
J gene: TRBJ1-4
V gene: TRBV10-3

CDR3 DNA: TGCAGTGCTGCGGACAGTGGCTACACCTTC
CDR3 protein: CSAADSGYTF
D gene: NA
clone size: NA
J gene: TRBJ1-2
V gene: TRBV20-1

CDR3 DNA: TGTGCCAGCAGGGCAGACAGAGTAGGGACCCAGTACTTC
CDR3 protein: CASRADRVGTQYF
D gene: NA
clone size: NA
J gene: TRBJ2-5
V gene: TRBV27

CDR3 DNA: TGTGCCAGCAGCACCCGGGGGGGAGCTTTCTTT
CDR3 protein: CASSTRGGAFF
D gene: NA
clone size: NA
J gene: TRBJ1-1
V gene: TRBV13

CDR3 DNA: TGTGCCTGGAGTGTTCTCGTTTCCGGGGAGCTGTTTTTT
CDR3 protein: CAWSVLVSGELFF
D gene: NA
clone size: NA
J gene: TRBJ2-2
V gene: TRBV30

CDR3 DNA: TGTGCCAGCAGCTCGAATACAGACAGGGACGGCTACACCTTC
CDR3 protein: CASSSNTDRDGYTF
D gene: TRBD1
clone size: NA
J gene: TRBJ1-2
V gene: TRBV5-4

CDR3 DNA: TGTGCCAGCAGTAGACTTACAAAGGCCGTGAATGAGCAGTTCTTC
CDR3 protein: CASSRLTKAVNEQFF
D gene: NA
clone size: few
J gene: TRBJ2-1
V gene: TRBV6-1

CDR3 DNA: TGTGCCAGCAGTATTCGGGGGGGTAATTCACCCCTCCACTTT
CDR3 protein: CASSIRGGNSPLHF
D gene: NA
clone size: NA
J gene: TRBJ1-6
V gene: TRBV27

CDR3 DNA: TGTGCCAGCAGTTATAGCGGGATGACAGATACGCAGTATTTT
CDR3 protein: CASSYSGMTDTQYF
D gene: TRBD2
clone size: NA
J gene: TRBJ2-3
V gene: TRBV27

CDR3 DNA: TGTGCCAGCAGCTTGAGATTGGTGGAAAACAGCTCCCCTGAAGCTTTCTTT
CDR3 protein: CASSLRLVENSSPEAFF
D gene: NA
clone size: few
J gene: TRBJ1-1
V gene: TRBV5-6

CDR3 DNA: TGTGCCAGCAGCTTGGCCAAGGACTACTCTGGGGCCAACGTCCTGACTTTC
CDR3 protein: CASSLAKDYSGANVLTF
D gene: NA
clone size: NA
J gene: TRBJ2-6
V gene: TRBV5-4

CDR3 DNA: TGCGCCAGCAGCTTAGAAGGGGGGGGGAGGACTGAAGCTTTCTTT
CDR3 protein: CASSLEGGGRTEAFF
D gene: NA
clone size: NA
J gene: TRBJ1-1
V gene: TRBV5-1

CDR3 DNA: TGCAGCGTTGAAGAGTTCGGAGAAGAGACCCAGTACTTC
CDR3 protein: CSVEEFGEETQYF
D gene: NA
clone size: NA
J gene: TRBJ2-5
V gene: TRBV29-1